What follows describes a single T cell receptor beta chain. Original methodology: It was from reference gene primer amplification that nucleated cell counts were estimated. Generated by immunoSEQ multiplex PCR, the TCRdb table keeps only in-frame clones and is missing some. The V and J calls and clone size come from that table; D and trimming were worked out from the DNA. The sample shows approximately 76,000 clones, 82% of them seen only once. These data originate in a study of blood T cell repertoires in COVID-19. Whole-study context: Sites across the United States, Italy and Spain contributed samples from acute and convalescent COVID-19. PBMCs, B-cell-depleted T cells, or T cells were the source of the cDNA or gDNA that made up the material.

Material for sequencing was peripheral blood. The sequence came from a man aged 45-65 years with acute or convalescent COVID-19.

The CDR3 nucleotides read TGTGCCGGCGGACAGGGGGGCGAAGCTTTCTTT. Translating it yields CAGGQGGEAFF. The chain links TRBV6-6 to TRBJ1-1; 10 positions agree with TRBD1. The germline CDR1 and CDR2 sequences are MNHNY and SVGAGI (reference sequence). After removal of 11 bases from V and 8 bases from J, the junction contained 5 bases not matched to a gene. The CDR3 is 11 amino acids.